The 5 T cell receptor beta chains in this list originate from one sample, sequenced in a study of human T cells and chemical hapten exposure. As to time point: patch test 1, 2 weeks after DPC sensitization. Documented treatment: therapeutic diphenylcyclopropenone sensitization with weekly scalp DPC. TCRdb redid the calling of the RACE reads with MiXCR, one entry per CDR3 protein. The sample consists of 370,000 or so distinct CDR3 sequences, about 4.8% of them appearing once. This specimen consisted of whole blood, obtained in connection with sensitization to the hapten diphenylcyclopropenone (DPC). These receptors came from a woman aged 45-65 years with alopecia areata. Some clones in this sample may be carry-over from other donors' samples.

Worth noting for this clonotype: A much larger clone differs from this one at a single base, so this may be a read error. In nucleotides, the CDR3 is TGTGCCAGTCGGCAGGGTGGCGAAAAACTGATTTTT. This translates into CASRQGGEKLIF. This sequence joins TRBV25-1 and TRBJ1-4, with D tentatively TRBD1 (5 bases). Germline V gene lookup returns CDR1 MGHDK and CDR2 SYGVNS. The CDR3 loop spans 12 amino acids.

This clonotype was found many times. This sequence joins TRBV7-2 and TRBJ2-3; the match to TRBD1 covers 7 bases. Germline V CDR1 and CDR2: SGHTA, FQGNSA. The CDR3 extends over 15 amino acids. V lost 7 bases to trimming and J lost 2 bases; unmatched junction nucleotides: 9. This CDR3 is CASTLSGQFTDTQYF. CDR3 in DNA: TGTGCCAGCACACTTTCGGGACAGTTCACAGATACGCAGTATTTT.

This clonotype was observed a handful of times. V is TRBV11-2 and J is TRBJ2-7; tentatively, D is TRBD2 (5 bases). The V and J ends lost 4 bases and 4 bases respectively, with 14 bases between them. CDR3 length equals 14 residues. The germline V gene has CDR1 SGHAT and CDR2 FQNNGV. CDR3 region: CASSYPRGQYEQYF. The DNA for the CDR3 is TGTGCCAGCAGCTACCCCCGCGGGCAGTACGAGCAGTACTTC.

This clonotype was recorded many times. The V and J genes are TRBV20-1 and TRBJ2-5; TRBD2 matches at 10 bases. CDR1 is DFQATT, CDR2 SNEGSKA, per germline (reference sequence). CDR3 size: 15 residues. The J segment lost 2 bases and the V segment lost 1 base, leaving 4 bases of the junction unmatched. This CDR3 reads CSARGVSGGQETQYF. CDR3 DNA sequence: TGCAGTGCTAGAGGGGTTAGCGGGGGGCAAGAGACCCAGTACTTC.

This clonotype was counted at least ten times. V usage is TRBV29-1 and J usage is TRBJ1-3; D is uncertain. V shed 4 bases and J shed 0 bases, with 7 bases lying between them. This CDR3 is built from 13 residues. Germline V gene lookup returns CDR1 SQVTM and CDR2 ANQGSEA. DNA for the CDR3: TGCAGCGTTGTCCAGGACTCTGGAAACACCATATATTTT. It specifies CSVVQDSGNTIYF.